This T cell receptor (beta chain) was recovered during a study of CD8 T cells in ankylosing spondylitis. Overall study results and limits: Characteristic, it appeared, of ankylosing spondylitis blood was a TCR beta motif of several highly homologous variants. Earlier literature documents some of the motif variants in reactive arthritis synovial fluid and blood. Researchers reportedly found disease-linked clones significantly enriched in matched ankylosing spondylitis synovial fluid.

The table lists this clonotype with many counts. Its antigen is unknown. TCRdb re-analysed the 5' RACE reads in MiXCR, keeping a single row per CDR3 protein. The sample shows roughly 150,000 distinct CDR3 sequences, under 35% of them seen only once. CDR1 and CDR2 from the germline V gene are SGHTA and FQGNSA. The ends were cut back, 5 bases at V and 6 bases at J, with 11 bases in the middle. The CDR3 is 12 amino acids. The chain combines TRBV7-2 with TRBJ2-7; either TRBD1 or TRBD2 may supply D (5 bases each). Specimen: synovial fluid, either unsorted or a sorted T cell fraction (not recorded which). This clonotype was obtained from a male donor with ankylosing spondylitis. Here the CDR3 reads CASSTYGGEQYF. The CDR3 DNA reads as TGTGCCAGCAGCACGTATGGGGGCGAGCAGTACTTC.